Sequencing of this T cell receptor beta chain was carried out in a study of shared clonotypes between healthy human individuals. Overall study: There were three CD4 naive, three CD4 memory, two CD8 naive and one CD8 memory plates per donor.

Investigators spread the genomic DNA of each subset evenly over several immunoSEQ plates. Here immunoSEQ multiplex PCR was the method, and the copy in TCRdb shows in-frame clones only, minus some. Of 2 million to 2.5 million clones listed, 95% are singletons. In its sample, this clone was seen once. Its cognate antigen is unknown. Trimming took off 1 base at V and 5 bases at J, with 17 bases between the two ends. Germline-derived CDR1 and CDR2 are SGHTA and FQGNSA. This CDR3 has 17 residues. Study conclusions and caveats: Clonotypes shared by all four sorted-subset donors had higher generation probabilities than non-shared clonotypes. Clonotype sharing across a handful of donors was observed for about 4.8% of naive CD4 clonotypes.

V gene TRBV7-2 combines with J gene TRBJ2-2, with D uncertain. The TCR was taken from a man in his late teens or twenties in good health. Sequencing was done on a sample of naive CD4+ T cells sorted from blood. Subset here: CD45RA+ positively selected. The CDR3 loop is CASSLVLSGSRTGELFF. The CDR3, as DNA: TGTGCCAGCAGCTTAGTCTTGTCGGGTTCTCGTACCGGGGAGCTGTTTTTT.